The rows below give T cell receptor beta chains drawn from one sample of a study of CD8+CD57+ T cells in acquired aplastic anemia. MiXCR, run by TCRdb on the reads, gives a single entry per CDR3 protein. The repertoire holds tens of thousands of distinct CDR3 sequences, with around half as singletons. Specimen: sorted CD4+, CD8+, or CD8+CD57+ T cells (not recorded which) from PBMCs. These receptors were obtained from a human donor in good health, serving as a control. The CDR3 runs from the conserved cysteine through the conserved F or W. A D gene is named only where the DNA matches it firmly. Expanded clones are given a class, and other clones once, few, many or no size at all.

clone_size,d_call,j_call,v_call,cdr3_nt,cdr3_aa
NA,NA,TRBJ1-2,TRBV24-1,TGTGCCACCAGTGTAGGATATGGCTACACCTTC,CATSVGYGYTF
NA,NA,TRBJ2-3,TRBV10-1,TGCGCCAGCAGTGCCGTACTGACAGGCGCCAACCGCACAGATACGCAGTATTTT,CASSAVLTGANRTDTQYF
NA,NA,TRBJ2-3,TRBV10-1,TGCGCCACCCTGCCTGGGGCGATAACGACCGGCACAGATACGCAGTATTTT,CATLPGAITTGTDTQYF
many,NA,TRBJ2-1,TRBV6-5,TGTGCCAGCAGTTACTCAGGGAGCTCCTACAATGAGCAGTTCTTC,CASSYSGSSYNEQFF
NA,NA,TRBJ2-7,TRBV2,TGTGCCAGCAGTTTCAGGGTATTCAGCTACGAGCAGTACTTC,CASSFRVFSYEQYF
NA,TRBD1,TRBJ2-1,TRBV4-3,TGCGCCAGCAGCCAAGAGCACAGGGGGCCTTCCTACAATGAGCAGTTCTTC,CASSQEHRGPSYNEQFF
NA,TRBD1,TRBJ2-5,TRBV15,TGTGCCACCAGCAGACCGGGACAGGGGACCCAGTACTTC,CATSRPGQGTQYF
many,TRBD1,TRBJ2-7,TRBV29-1,TGCAGCGTTCCCGGGACAGGGGCCTACGAGCAGTACTTC,CSVPGTGAYEQYF
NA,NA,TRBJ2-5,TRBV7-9,TGTGCCAGCAGCTTGGGGCGGGGCAATTATCTTCAGGAGGAGACCCAGTACTTC,CASSLGRGNYLQEETQYF
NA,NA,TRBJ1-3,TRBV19,TGTGCCAGTAGCCCGTTGGACTCTGGAAACACCATATATTTT,CASSPLDSGNTIYF
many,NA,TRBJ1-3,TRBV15,TGTGCCACCAGCAGAGACGGGGAGATCTCTGGAAACACCATATATTTT,CATSRDGEISGNTIYF
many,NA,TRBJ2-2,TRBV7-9,TGTGCCAGCAGCCCGCTAATTCGCACCGGGGAGCTGTTTTTT,CASSPLIRTGELFF
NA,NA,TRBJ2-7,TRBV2,TGTGCCAGCAGGGAAGGGACGGCCACCTCCTACGAGCAGTACTTC,CASREGTATSYEQYF
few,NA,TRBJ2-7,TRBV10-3,TGTGCCATCCAGGCGGCCTTGGGAGCCTACGAGCAGTACTTC,CAIQAALGAYEQYF
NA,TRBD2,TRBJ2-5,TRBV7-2,TGTGCCAGCAGCAAAGCGTCTAGCGGGGGCCAAGAGACCCAGTACTTC,CASSKASSGGQETQYF
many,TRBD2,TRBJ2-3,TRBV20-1,TGCAGTGCTAGCCGCCCTTTGGGGACTAGCGGGAGAACAGATACGCAGTATTTT,CSASRPLGTSGRTDTQYF
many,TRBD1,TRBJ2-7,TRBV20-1,TGCAGTGCCCAGACAGGGGACGAGCAGTACTTC,CSAQTGDEQYF
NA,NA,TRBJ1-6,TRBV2,TGTGCCAGCAGTGAACTGGGCGTGAGGGATTCACCCCTCCACTTT,CASSELGVRDSPLHF
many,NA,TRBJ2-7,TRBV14,TGTGCCAGCAGCCCCCGGGACCCGCCAAACTACGAGCAGTACTTC,CASSPRDPPNYEQYF
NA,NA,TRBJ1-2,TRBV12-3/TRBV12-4,TGTGCCAGCAGTTTAGGAGCAGGGATGGACTATGGCTACACCTTC,CASSLGAGMDYGYTF
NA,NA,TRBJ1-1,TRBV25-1,TGTGCCAGCAGGATGAATCAGGACACTGAAGCTTTCTTT,CASRMNQDTEAFF
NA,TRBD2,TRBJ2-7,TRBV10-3,TGTGCCATCAGTGCCCTACTAGCGGGGGTTACCTACGAGCAGTACTTC,CAISALLAGVTYEQYF
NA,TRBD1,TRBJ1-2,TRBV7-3,TGTGCCAGCAGCTCCGGACAGGGGGCAGGCTATGGCTACACCTTC,CASSSGQGAGYGYTF
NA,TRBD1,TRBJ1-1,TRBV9,TGTGCCAGCAGCGCCCCCGGGACAGGGAACACTGAAGCTTTCTTT,CASSAPGTGNTEAFF